The 14 T cell receptor beta chains below all came from one sample that was sequenced in a study of T cells in Graves' hyperthyroidism and ophthalmopathy. Amplified regions were TCR beta CDR3 sequences from RNA transcripts. An initial round of RT-PCR targeting the TCR CDR3 relied on the HTBI primer set. TCRdb called the multiplex PCR reads again in MiXCR, with one record for every CDR3 protein. The sample holds roughly 110,000 distinct CDR3 sequences, about 16% seen once. Sequencing used blood. These receptors originate from a woman between 45 and 65 years old with Graves' hyperthyroidism.

This clonotype was recorded at least ten times. The chain combines TRBV6-1 with TRBJ2-5, with D possibly being TRBD1 (6 bases). This CDR3 spans 15 amino acids. Trimming cost V 1 base and J 5 bases, with 14 bases left between them. Germline V lookup: CDR1 MNHNS, CDR2 SASEGT. CDR3 residues: CASSEGGGAEETQYF. The CDR3 nucleotides are TGTGCCAGCAGTGAAGGAGGGGGAGCTGAGGAGACCCAGTACTTC.

This clonotype showed up many times. The J gene is TRBJ2-2, the V gene TRBV12-3 or TRBV12-4; 10 nucleotides line up with TRBD1. The CDR3 runs 15 residues. Trimming cost V 5 bases and J 5 bases; bases outside gene matches: 5. The CDR3 nucleotides read TGTGCCAGCAGTCGACAGGGGGCGCGGACCGGGGAGCTGTTTTTT. Amino acid sequence: CASSRQGARTGELFF.

The chain couples TRBV14 to TRBJ1-4; D gene uncertain. Germline CDR1 SGHDN, CDR2 FVKESK. The V end lost 1 base, the J end lost 7 bases, and 10 bases lay between the germline ends. This CDR3 comprises 14 residues. CDR3 sequence: CASSQGGSGEKLFF. CDR3 bases: TGTGCCAGCAGCCAAGGGGGATCTGGTGAAAAACTGTTTTTT.

The J gene is TRBJ1-4, the V gene TRBV9; a possible D gene is TRBD1 (6 bases). CDR1 is SGDLS, CDR2 YYNGEE, per germline. The CDR3 runs 17 residues. The ends were cut back, 4 bases at V and 1 base at J, with 17 bases in the middle. The CDR3 DNA reads TGTGCCAGCAGCCCCCCGGGACAACTAGAAACTAATGAAAAACTGTTTTTT. It is translated as CASSPPGQLETNEKLFF.

In this sample, this clonotype turned up many times. The CDR3 DNA reads TGTGCCAGCAGTTTCACTAGCGGGAACGAGCAGTACGTC. It translates to CASSFTSGNEQYV. The rearrangement uses TRBV12-3 or TRBV12-4 and TRBJ2-7; the match to TRBD2 covers 10 bases. This CDR3 is built from 13 residues. V dropped 3 bases and J dropped 5; count of bases not matched to a gene: 1.

This clonotype was recorded many times. The chain joins TRBV20-1 to TRBJ2-5; 9 bases match TRBD2. V dropped 0 bases and J dropped 1; count of bases not matched to a gene: 3. Germline CDR1 reads DFQATT; CDR2 reads SNEGSKA (reference sequence). This CDR3 has 15 residues. CDR3 loop: CSARDIAGVQETQYF. The CDR3 DNA reads as TGCAGTGCTAGAGATATAGCGGGAGTCCAAGAGACCCAGTACTTC.

This clonotype was detected many times. The chain has TRBV24-1 and TRBJ2-7; D uncertain. Germline lookup yields CDR1 KGHDR and CDR2 SFDVKD. The CDR3 loop spans 13 amino acids. V was cut by 4 bases and J by 0 bases, with 6 bases left in between. CDR3 sequence reads: CATSDRSSYEQYF. CDR3 nucleotide sequence: TGTGCCACCAGTGACCGGAGCTCCTACGAGCAGTACTTC.

In its sample, this clonotype was seen many times. J is TRBJ1-5 and V is TRBV18; 8 bases are shared with TRBD1. The CDR3 totals 15 residues. Germline V gene sequence: CDR1 KGHSH, CDR2 LQKENI. The V and J ends lost 3 bases and 4 bases, in that order; junction bases with no gene match: 5. The CDR3: CASSPDRGGNQPQHF. The CDR3 DNA reads as TGTGCCAGCTCACCCGACAGGGGAGGGAATCAGCCCCAGCATTTT. Complete variable domain (other parts from reference TRBV18 and TRBJ1-5): NAGVMQNPRHLVRRRGQEARLRCSPMKGHSHVYWYRQLPEEGLKFMVYLQKENIIDESGMPKERFSAEFPKEGPSILRIQQVVRGDSAAYFCASSPDRGGNQPQHFGDGTRLSIL.

A remark on this clonotype: A clone one base away is much larger, so this may be a read error. This chain joins TRBV29-1 and TRBJ1-2; D not certain. The CDR3 extends over 13 amino acids. CDR1 is SQVTM and CDR2 is ANQGSEA in the germline V gene. V was trimmed by 4 bases and J by 6 bases, leaving 15 bases between them. The CDR3 is CSVGKPGLDGYTF. As DNA, the CDR3 is TGCAGCGTTGGGAAACCCGGCCTAGATGGCTACACCTTC.

This clonotype was counted at least ten times. This chain uses TRBV7-2 with TRBJ2-3; D may be TRBD2 (5 bases). The ends were cut back, 4 bases at V and 4 bases at J, with 12 bases in the middle. The germline V gene encodes CDR1 SGHTA and CDR2 FQGNSA. The CDR3 is 14 amino acids. The CDR3 sequence: CASSSFRGSDTQYF. The DNA of the CDR3 is TGTGCCAGCAGCTCTTTCCGGGGTTCAGATACGCAGTATTTT.

This clonotype was observed at least ten times. This chain links TRBV5-1 with TRBJ2-2; TRBD1 agrees at 9 bases. CDR1 SGHRS and CDR2 YFSETQ come from the germline V gene. Trimming cost V 7 bases and J 4 bases; bases outside gene matches: 14. The CDR3 is made up of 17 amino acids. The CDR3 spells CASCVQTGGIATGELFF. CDR3 nucleotides: TGCGCCAGCTGTGTGCAGACAGGGGGGATTGCCACCGGGGAGCTGTTTTTT.

In the case of this clonotype: This may be a read error: a much more frequent sequence differs by one nucleotide. This rearrangement joins TRBV6-1 to TRBJ1-6; D not resolved. The CDR3 totals 13 residues. CDR1 is MNHNS and CDR2 is SASEGT in the germline V gene. V lost 6 bases and J 10 bases, leaving 13 bases between the germline ends. CDR3 in DNA: TGTGCCAGCAGGGCCACGACGGAGTCACCCCTCCACTTT. Protein: CASRATTESPLHF.

The table lists this clonotype with many counts. The chain recombines TRBV20-1 with TRBJ2-1; 9 nucleotides match TRBD1. This CDR3 is built from 15 residues. The V gene end was trimmed by 5 bases and the J gene end by 6 bases; junction bases not matched to a gene: 11. Germline CDR1 is DFQATT and CDR2 is SNEGSKA (reference sequence). For the CDR3, the DNA is TGCAGTGCTCGAACACGCACAGGGGGCCCCAATGAGCAGTTCTTC. Protein: CSARTRTGGPNEQFF.

This clonotype was counted at least ten times. J is TRBJ2-7 and V is TRBV18, with 7 bases matching TRBD2. V trimming: 0 bases; J trimming: 6 bases; junction bases outside the gene matches: 5. Germline values: CDR1 KGHSH, CDR2 LQKENI. The CDR3 sequence is 14 residues long. CDR3 DNA sequence: TGTGCCAGCTCACCACCGATCGGGAGGAGCGAGCAGTACTTC. Residues: CASSPPIGRSEQYF.